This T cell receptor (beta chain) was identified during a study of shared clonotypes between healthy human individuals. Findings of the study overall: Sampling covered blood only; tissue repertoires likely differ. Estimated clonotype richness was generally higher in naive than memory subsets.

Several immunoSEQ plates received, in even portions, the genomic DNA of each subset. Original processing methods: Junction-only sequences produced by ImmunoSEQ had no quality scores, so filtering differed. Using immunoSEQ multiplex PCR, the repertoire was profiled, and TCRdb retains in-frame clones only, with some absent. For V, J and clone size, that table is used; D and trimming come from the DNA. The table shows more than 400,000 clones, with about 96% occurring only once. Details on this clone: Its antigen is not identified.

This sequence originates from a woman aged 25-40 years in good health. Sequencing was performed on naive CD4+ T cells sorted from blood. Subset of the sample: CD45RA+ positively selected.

CDR3 nucleotide sequence: TGTGCCAGCAGTAGCGCGGACTCCTACGAGCAGTACTTC. Protein sequence: CASSSADSYEQYF. This chain joins TRBV6-5 and TRBJ2-7; D not certain. Germline loops: CDR1 MNHEY, CDR2 SVGAGI. The germline V and J ends were trimmed by 5 bases and 0 bases, with 8 bases remaining between them. CDR3 length: 13 residues.